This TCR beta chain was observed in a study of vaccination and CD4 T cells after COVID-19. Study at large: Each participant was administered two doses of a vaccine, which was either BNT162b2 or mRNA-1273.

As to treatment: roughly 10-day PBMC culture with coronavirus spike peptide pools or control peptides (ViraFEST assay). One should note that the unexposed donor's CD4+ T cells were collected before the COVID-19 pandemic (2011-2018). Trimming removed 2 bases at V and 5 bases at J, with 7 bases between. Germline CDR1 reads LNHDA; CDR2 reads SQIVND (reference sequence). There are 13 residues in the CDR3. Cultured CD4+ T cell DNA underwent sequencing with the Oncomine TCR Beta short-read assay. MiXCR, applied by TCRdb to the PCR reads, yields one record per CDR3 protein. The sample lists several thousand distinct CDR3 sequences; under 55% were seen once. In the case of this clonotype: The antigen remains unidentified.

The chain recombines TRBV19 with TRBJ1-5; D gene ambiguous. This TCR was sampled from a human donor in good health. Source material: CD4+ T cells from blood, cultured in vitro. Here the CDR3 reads CASSIFWDQPQHF. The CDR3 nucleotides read TGTGCCAGTAGTATATTTTGGGATCAGCCCCAGCATTTT.